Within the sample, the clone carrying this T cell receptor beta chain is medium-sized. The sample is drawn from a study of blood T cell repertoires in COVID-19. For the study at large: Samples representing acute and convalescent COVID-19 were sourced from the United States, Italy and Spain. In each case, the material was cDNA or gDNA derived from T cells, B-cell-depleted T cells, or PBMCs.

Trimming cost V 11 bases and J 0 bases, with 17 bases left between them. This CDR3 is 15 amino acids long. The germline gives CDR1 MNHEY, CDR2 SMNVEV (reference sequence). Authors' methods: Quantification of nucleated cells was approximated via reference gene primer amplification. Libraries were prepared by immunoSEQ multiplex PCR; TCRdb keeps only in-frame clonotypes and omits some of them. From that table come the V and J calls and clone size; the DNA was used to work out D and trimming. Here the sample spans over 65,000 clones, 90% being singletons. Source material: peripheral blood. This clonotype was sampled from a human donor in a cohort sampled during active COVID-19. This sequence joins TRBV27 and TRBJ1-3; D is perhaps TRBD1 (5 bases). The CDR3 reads CARRGGDASGNTIYF. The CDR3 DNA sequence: TGTGCCCGAAGGGGAGGGGACGCCTCTGGAAACACCATATATTTT.